This is a list of T cell receptor beta chains from one sample in a study of blood T cell repertoires in COVID-19. Method: immunoSEQ multiplex PCR; TCRdb's copy keeps in-frame clones and lacks some. This sample has over 150,000 clones, with under 90% found just once. Sequenced sample: PBMCs or T cells enriched from blood (not recorded which). These receptors were collected from a man between 45 and 60 years old who had recovered from COVID-19. CDR3s include the opening cysteine and the closing phenylalanine or tryptophan. The D gene is left open where the match is weak.

v_gene | d_gene | CDR3aa
TRBV27 | - | CASSPRWGGVAFF
TRBV15 | - | CATSPRDTGTQETQYF
TRBV5-1 | - | CASSLTVTTGELFF
TRBV5-1 | TRBD1 | CASSPGQGTTNEKLFF
TRBV5-3 | TRBD1 | CARSCRDRGRDTEAFF
TRBV4-2 | TRBD1 | CASSPEEGQVNTEAFF
TRBV5-7 | - | CASSLFAGEPSSNYGYTF
TRBV24-1 | TRBD1 | CATSESRQGPGTDTQYF
TRBV5-1 | - | CASSEQGNTIYF
TRBV4-2 | - | CASSPGYPPGQYF
TRBV6-1 | - | CASSEGLPNYGYTF
TRBV30 | - | CAWSLLGSPLHF
TRBV5-4 | TRBD2 | CASSLVGGGARETQYF
TRBV3-1/TRBV3-2 | TRBD1 | CASSQLYRGGWTEAFF
TRBV7-2 | - | CASSPGGWNNSPLHF
TRBV3-1/TRBV3-2 | TRBD1 | CASSQSRLGQGALGGANVLTF
TRBV10-3 | TRBD1 | CAISDTGARIYEQYF
TRBV18 | TRBD1 | CASSVGTGKLNTEAFF
TRBV5-1 | TRBD1 | CASSPIYRDRSSYEQYF
TRBV7-2 | - | CASSSGGGVNTEAFF
TRBV7-2 | - | CASSQDRRNTEAFF
TRBV2 | TRBD1 | CASSVADRVTDTQYF
TRBV5-1 | TRBD2 | CASSRTSGGRYEQYF
TRBV19 | TRBD1 | CASSMGQGSKETQYF
TRBV4-3 | - | CASSHHLQGAGANVLTF
TRBV2 | - | CASSEAERDQPQHF
TRBV30 | - | CAWRIGGANTGELFF
TRBV4-3 | - | CASSAEGAGTGELFF
TRBV5-1 | TRBD2 | CASSSGLAGALTQFF
TRBV5-1 | TRBD1 | CASSQGGQGLNEQYF
TRBV10-2 | TRBD2 | CASKRLAGSSYEQYF